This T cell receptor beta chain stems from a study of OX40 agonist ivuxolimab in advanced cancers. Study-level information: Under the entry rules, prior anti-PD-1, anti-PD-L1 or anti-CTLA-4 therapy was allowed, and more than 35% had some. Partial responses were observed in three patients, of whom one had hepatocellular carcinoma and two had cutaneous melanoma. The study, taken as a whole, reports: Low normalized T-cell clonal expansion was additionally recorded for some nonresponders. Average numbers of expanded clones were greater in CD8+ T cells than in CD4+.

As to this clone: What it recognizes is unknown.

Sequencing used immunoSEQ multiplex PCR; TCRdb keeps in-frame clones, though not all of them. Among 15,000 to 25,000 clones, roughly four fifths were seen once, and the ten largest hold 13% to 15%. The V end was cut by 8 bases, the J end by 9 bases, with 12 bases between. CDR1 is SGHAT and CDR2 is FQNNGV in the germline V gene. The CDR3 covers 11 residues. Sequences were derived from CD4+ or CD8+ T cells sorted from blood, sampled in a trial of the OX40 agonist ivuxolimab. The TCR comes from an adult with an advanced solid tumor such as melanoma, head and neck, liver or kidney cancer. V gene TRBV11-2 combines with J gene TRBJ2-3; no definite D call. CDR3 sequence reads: CASRTTATQYF. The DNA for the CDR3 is TGTGCCAGCCGCACAACCGCGACGCAGTATTTT.